Each of the 20 T cell receptor beta chains below was sequenced from the same sample in a study of blood T cells in healthy people across ages (dated by TCRdb to the mid-2010s). Library construction relied on 5' RACE. Sequencer: Illumina HiSeq 2500. The second PCR ran for roughly 6 to 11 cycles and used a J-beta primer mix along with a sample-barcoded 5' primer. TCRdb reprocessed the public reads (quality trimming at Q25 with fastp, clone calling with MiXCR) and kept in-frame beta chains. Identical CDR3 protein sequences are pooled into one entry, listed with their most common genes and DNA. The table for this sample lists more than 750,000 distinct CDR3 sequences; under 35% of them were counted only once. The top ten hold about a tenth of the sample. The same sample was also studied in work on T cells of mothers and their children.

The sample comprised blood. The receptor source for this set is a middle-aged woman in good health.

The table lists this clonotype with many counts. The chain combines TRBV29-1 with TRBJ2-7; D gene unclear. Germline assignment: CDR1 SQVTM and CDR2 ANQGSEA. V lost 8 bases to trimming and J lost 7 bases, with 6 bases between them. This CDR3 region has 8 residues. The CDR3 sequence is CSSREQYF. CDR3 bases: TGCAGCTCTAGAGAGCAGTACTTC.

The chain links TRBV7-8 to TRBJ2-3; D is uncertain. CDR3 length equals 17 residues. CDR1 and CDR2 from the germline V gene are SGHVS and FQNEAQ. V lost 2 bases and J 0 bases, leaving 15 bases between the germline ends. For the CDR3, the DNA is TGTGCCAGCAGCTTAACTATAGCACGCCGCAGCACAGATACGCAGTATTTT. Residues: CASSLTIARRSTDTQYF.

This clonotype was picked up many times. The V and J genes are TRBV12-3 or TRBV12-4 and TRBJ2-3; maybe TRBD1 (7 bases). Between the trimmed V and J ends, which lost 4 bases and 3 bases, there was a span of 14 bases. The CDR3 totals 15 residues. The CDR3 coding sequence is TGTGCCAGCAGTTATGAGGGGGCGGGAACAGATACGCAGTATTTT. This gives the protein CASSYEGAGTDTQYF.

This clonotype showed up just a few times. This rearrangement joins TRBV28 to TRBJ2-7; 8 bases fit TRBD2. The J segment lost 4 bases and the V segment lost 7 bases, leaving 18 bases of the junction unmatched. The CDR3 covers 17 residues. Germline CDR1 and CDR2: MDHEN and SYDVKM. The DNA of the CDR3 is TGTGCCAGCACCGTCGGGAGGGGAGGGGTTTCCCCTTACGAGCAGTACTTC. Translation: CASTVGRGGVSPYEQYF.

In the case of this clonotype: A much larger clone lies a single base off, so this may be a read error. The rearrangement joins TRBV9 to TRBJ2-5; 10 nucleotides align to TRBD2. The germline V gene has CDR1 SGDLS and CDR2 YYNGEE. The length of the CDR3 is 15 residues. CDR3 coding DNA: TGTGCCAGCAGCCTATGGACTAGCGGACAAGAGACCCAGGACTTC. Protein sequence: CASSLWTSGQETQDF.

The sample holds a few counts of this clonotype. V is TRBV6-4 and J is TRBJ2-5; the D gene is possibly TRBD1 (6 bases). Germline lookup yields CDR1 MRHNA and CDR2 SNTAGT. Trimming shortened V by 6 bases and J by 5 bases, and 13 bases separated the two germline ends. This CDR3 comprises 13 residues. The CDR3 loop reads CASRPGQWETQYF. The CDR3 DNA is TGTGCCAGCAGGCCAGGACAGTGGGAGACCCAGTACTTC.

V and J are TRBV11-2 and TRBJ1-1; a weak D match, TRBD1 (6 bases). Trimming removed 5 bases at V and 0 bases at J, with 19 bases between. The germline gives CDR1 SGHAT, CDR2 FQNNGV. CDR3 length: 17 residues. CDR3 residues: CASSPKDWDTMNTEAFF. CDR3 nucleotide sequence: TGTGCCAGCAGCCCCAAAGATTGGGACACTATGAACACTGAAGCTTTCTTT.

This clonotype was seen once. V gene TRBV9 combines with J gene TRBJ2-1, with D tentatively TRBD1 or TRBD2 (5 bases each). The end of the DNA is better explained by TRBJ2-7, so the J call may be wrong. CDR3 length: 13 residues. CDR1 and CDR2 (germline): SGDLS, YYNGEE. The CDR3 sequence: CASSVGGYNEQYF. CDR3 in DNA: TGTGCCAGCAGCGTAGGGGGGTACAATGAGCAGTACTTC.

The chain recombines TRBV6-2 or TRBV6-3 with TRBJ2-7; the D gene is possibly TRBD1 (6 bases). The CDR3 consists of 13 residues. Germline V lookup: CDR1 MNHEY, CDR2 SVGEGT. V lost 7 bases to trimming and J lost 4 bases, with 14 bases between them. The CDR3 DNA follows: TGTGCCAGCACGGACCCACAGGGATACGAGCAGTACTTC. Protein product: CASTDPQGYEQYF.

The V call is TRBV12-3 or TRBV12-4, the J call TRBJ2-6, with 10 bases matching TRBD1. With V trimmed by 5 bases and J by 0 bases, 4 bases remained unmatched. CDR3 length equals 17 residues. Written as DNA, the CDR3 is TGTGCCAGCAGTCCGGGACAGGGGCCCTCTGGGGCCAACGTCCTGACTTTC. Translating gives CASSPGQGPSGANVLTF.

The genes are TRBV27 and TRBJ2-7; D gene unclear. The CDR3 totals 13 residues. Germline V gene sequence: CDR1 MNHEY, CDR2 SMNVEV (reference sequence). Trimming left V 0 bases short and J 5 bases short, with 8 bases between. Here the CDR3 DNA reads TGTGCCAGCAGTTTATCCCAGGTCCACGAGCAGTACTTC. Protein product: CASSLSQVHEQYF.

This clonotype was seen a handful of times. The V gene is TRBV11-3, the J gene TRBJ2-1, with 11 bases fitting TRBD2. V was clipped by 5 bases and J by 7 bases; unmatched bases: 10. This CDR3 has 16 amino acids. The V gene's germline CDR1 is SGHNT and CDR2 YENEEA. CDR3 sequence (DNA): TGTGCCAGCAGCCCTATTAGCGGGGGGGCTAAAAATGAGCAGTTCTTC. Its translation is CASSPISGGAKNEQFF.

On this clonotype: The junction does not match germline at one end; this may be a read error. This chain links TRBV7-2 with TRBJ2-1; D is perhaps TRBD1 (7 bases). Germline lookup yields CDR1 SGHTA and CDR2 FQGNSA. The CDR3 consists of 20 residues. CDR3 region: CASSHPQRRAQGRSYSEQFF. CDR3 nucleotides: TGTGCCAGCAGCCACCCTCAGAGGAGGGCACAGGGGAGGTCATACAGTGAGCAGTTCTTC.

With regard to this clonotype: This may stem from a read error, because a much larger clone lies one nucleotide away. The CDR3 sequence: CASEGNTEAFF. The CDR3 nucleotides read TGTGCCAGCGAGGGGAACACTGAAGCTTTCTTT. The gene calls are TRBV6-6 and TRBJ1-1; D ambiguous. This CDR3 region has 11 residues. The V end lost 8 bases, the J end lost 1 base, and 5 bases lay between the germline ends. Germline lookup yields CDR1 MNHNY and CDR2 SVGAGI (reference sequence).

The CDR3: CASRPGQGRQPQHF. The CDR3 DNA sequence: TGTGCCAGCAGACCGGGACAGGGCCGCCAGCCCCAGCATTTT. This sequence joins TRBV2 and TRBJ1-5; 9 bases align to TRBD1. The CDR3 runs 14 residues. J lost 7 bases, V lost 6 bases, and 7 bases had no gene match. CDR1 and CDR2 (germline): SNHLY, FYNNEI.

As to this clonotype: A clone one base away is much larger, so this may be a read error. The chain joins TRBV5-1 to TRBJ2-5; D is undetermined. The end of the DNA is better explained by TRBJ2-7, so the J call may be wrong. CDR1 and CDR2 (germline): SGHRS, YFSETQ. This CDR3 contains 14 residues. The DNA for the CDR3 is TGCGCCAGCAGCTTGGAGCCAGGCTCCTACGAGCAGTACTTC. Protein sequence: CASSLEPGSYEQYF.

Many counts were recorded for this clonotype. The chain recombines TRBV3-1 with TRBJ2-7, with D possibly TRBD1 on 6 matching bases. Germline V gene data show CDR1 as LGHDT and CDR2 as YNNKEL (reference sequence). CDR3 size: 13 residues. V was pared by 4 bases and J by 4 bases, with 11 bases between. CDR3 DNA sequence: TGTGCCAGCAGCCCGTCAACAGGGTACGAGCAGTACTTC. This sequence encodes CASSPSTGYEQYF.

This clonotype was seen more than once but under ten times. The rearrangement joins TRBV10-2 to TRBJ2-1; 7 bases align to TRBD1. Germline V CDR1 and CDR2: WSHSY, SAAADI. The CDR3 length is 13 residues. With 5 bases clipped from V and 8 bases from J, the junction kept 6 bases outside the gene matches. DNA of the CDR3: TGCGCCAGCAGTACGGACAGGATCCATGAGCAGTTCTTC. This sequence encodes CASSTDRIHEQFF.

J is TRBJ1-4 and V is TRBV6-5; D unresolved. Germline CDR1 reads MNHEY; CDR2 reads SVGAGI. Trimming cost V 0 bases and J 7 bases, with 12 bases left between them. The CDR3 sequence is 15 residues long. CDR3 region: CASSYSGSKGEKLFF. In DNA form, the CDR3 reads TGTGCCAGCAGTTACTCGGGATCTAAAGGTGAAAAACTGTTTTTT.

This clonotype was observed many times. The J gene is TRBJ2-3, the V gene TRBV7-3; D is possibly TRBD1 or TRBD2 (6 bases each). The CDR3 length is 14 residues. Germline V gene lookup returns CDR1 SGHTA and CDR2 FQGTGA. Between the trimmed V and J ends, which lost 5 bases and 0 bases, there was a span of 9 bases. CDR3 in amino acids: CASSPGASTDTQYF. For the CDR3, the DNA is TGTGCCAGCAGCCCGGGGGCAAGCACAGATACGCAGTATTTT.